The 9 T cell receptor beta chains below were found in one sample sequenced in a study of blood T cell repertoires in COVID-19. Profiling relied on immunoSEQ multiplex PCR, and the TCRdb table lists in-frame clones only, not all of them. The data contain 250,000 or so clones, around 90% of them seen just once; the ten biggest clones take up 2.1%. What was sequenced was peripheral blood. The receptors stem from a woman aged 55 to 70 with COVID-19, enrolled during active disease.

This rearrangement joins TRBV19 to TRBJ2-3; no clear D. Germline CDR1 reads LNHDA; CDR2 reads SQIVND (reference sequence). The CDR3 is 14 residues long. The ends were cut back, 4 bases at V and 0 bases at J, with 8 bases in the middle. The CDR3 DNA is TGTGCCAGTAGTACGCGGATCAGCACAGATACGCAGTATTTT. Protein sequence: CASSTRISTDTQYF.

Here the CDR3 reads CAWSLGTGYNQPQHF. CDR3 nucleotide sequence: TGTGCCTGGAGTTTAGGGACAGGGTACAATCAGCCCCAGCATTTT. V gene TRBV30 combines with J gene TRBJ1-5, with 9 bases matching TRBD1. The CDR3 has 15 residues. Germline CDR1 is GTSNPN and CDR2 is SVGIG (reference sequence). V was clipped by 2 bases and J by 3 bases; unmatched bases: 5.

The chain is built from TRBV9 and TRBJ2-7; 7 bases agree with TRBD2. V was clipped by 0 bases and J by 7 bases; unmatched bases: 7. The CDR3 runs to 14 residues. The germline gives CDR1 SGDLS, CDR2 YYNGEE. The CDR3 protein is CASSVVAGRGEQYF. CDR3 sequence (DNA): TGTGCCAGCAGCGTAGTAGCGGGCCGCGGGGAGCAGTACTTC.

The J gene is TRBJ1-2, the V gene TRBV18; D unresolved. Per germline, CDR1 KGHSH and CDR2 LQKENI. The V gene lost 5 bases and the J gene lost 3 bases, with 10 bases spanning the gap. The CDR3 runs to 13 residues. CDR3 sequence (DNA): TGTGCCAGCTCAGCCACTAGTTACTATGGCTACACCTTC. The encoded protein is CASSATSYYGYTF. Complete variable domain (other parts from reference TRBV18 and TRBJ1-2): NAGVMQNPRHLVRRRGQEARLRCSPMKGHSHVYWYRQLPEEGLKFMVYLQKENIIDESGMPKERFSAEFPKEGPSILRIQQVVRGDSAAYFCASSATSYYGYTFGSGTRLTVV.

The chain couples TRBV30 to TRBJ1-1; no firm D call. Germline V gene sequence: CDR1 GTSNPN, CDR2 SVGIG (reference sequence). V shed 2 bases and J shed 1 base, with 11 bases lying between them. This CDR3 is built from 14 residues. The CDR3 spells CAWSLGSTNTEAFF. The CDR3 nucleotides are TGTGCCTGGAGTCTTGGGAGCACGAACACTGAAGCTTTCTTT.

The chain links TRBV6-6 to TRBJ1-1, with 9 bases that match TRBD1. After removal of 6 bases from V and 5 bases from J, the junction contained 7 bases not matched to a gene. CDR1 MNHNY and CDR2 SVGAGI come from the germline V gene (reference sequence). The CDR3 covers 14 residues. The CDR3 is CASSQGQGRTEAFF. The DNA for the CDR3 is TGTGCCAGCAGCCAGGGACAGGGCAGGACTGAAGCTTTCTTT.

This sequence joins TRBV12-3 or TRBV12-4 and TRBJ1-5; D might be TRBD1 (6 bases). Trimming removed 5 bases at V and 9 bases at J, with 11 bases between. This CDR3 is 12 amino acids long. CDR3 sequence: CASSKVGGPQHF. The CDR3 bases are TGTGCCAGCAGTAAGGTAGGGGGGCCCCAGCATTTT.

J is TRBJ1-1 and V is TRBV5-5, with 8 nucleotides matching TRBD1. This CDR3 region has 16 residues. The V segment lost 2 bases and the J segment 4 bases; nucleotides outside the gene matches: 10. Germline CDR1 reads SGHKS; CDR2 reads YYEKEE (reference sequence). This chain's CDR3 is CASSFSGGAVGTEAFF. DNA of the CDR3: TGTGCCAGCAGCTTCTCAGGGGGCGCCGTGGGCACTGAAGCTTTCTTT.

The V call is TRBV7-3, the J call TRBJ2-3; maybe TRBD2 (6 bases). CDR1 is SGHTA and CDR2 is FQGTGA in the germline V gene. The CDR3 extends over 15 amino acids. V lost 1 base and J 1 base, leaving 9 bases between the germline ends. CDR3 sequence (DNA): TGTGCCAGCAGCTTAAGTAGCGGAGGCACAGATACGCAGTATTTT. Translation gives CASSLSSGGTDTQYF.